This T cell receptor beta chain was observed in a study of vaccination and CD4 T cells after COVID-19. On the study more broadly: Median time from COVID diagnosis to post-COVID sampling was about 100 days (35 to 161).

From germline, CDR1 is DFQATT and CDR2 SNEGSKA (reference sequence). V lost 5 bases and J lost 2; bases outside the gene matches: 8. The CDR3 runs to 16 residues. Documented time point: late sampling 161 to 241 days after vaccination in a few convalescent patients. Described treatment: 10-day PBMC culture with coronavirus spike peptide pools or control peptides (ViraFEST assay). ViraFEST stimulated the growth of antigen-specific T cells using peptide pools and subsequently profiled their TCRs by sequencing. About this clonotype itself: Its target is unknown.

Scientists ran DNA taken from cultured CD4+ T cells through the Oncomine TCR Beta short-read assay for sequencing. Each CDR3 protein is one row after TCRdb ran MiXCR on the PCR reads. The sample lists more than 20,000 distinct CDR3 sequences, 42% seen once, with around 10% in the top ten. This sequence joins TRBV20-1 and TRBJ2-6, with 8 bases aligning to TRBD2. Specimen: CD4+ T cells from blood, cultured in vitro, collected about 7 months after SARS-CoV-2 vaccination. This clonotype was sampled from a human donor who had recovered from COVID-19. For the CDR3, the DNA is TGCAGTGCTGACAGCGGGAGTTCTCCTGGGGCCAACGTCCTGACTTTC. Its translation is CSADSGSSPGANVLTF.